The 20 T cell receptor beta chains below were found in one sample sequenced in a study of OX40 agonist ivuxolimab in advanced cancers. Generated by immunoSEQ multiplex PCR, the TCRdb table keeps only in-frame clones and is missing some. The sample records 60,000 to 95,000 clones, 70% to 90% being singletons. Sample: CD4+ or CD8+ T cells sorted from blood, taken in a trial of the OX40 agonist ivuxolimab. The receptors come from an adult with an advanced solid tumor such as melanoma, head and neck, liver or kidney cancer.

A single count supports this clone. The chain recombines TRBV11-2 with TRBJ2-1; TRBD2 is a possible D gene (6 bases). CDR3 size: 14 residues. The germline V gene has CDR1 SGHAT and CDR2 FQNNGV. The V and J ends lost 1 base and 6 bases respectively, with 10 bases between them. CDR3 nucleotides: TGTGCCAGCAGCTTAGCGGGAGTGAGCAATGAGCAGTTCTTC. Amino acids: CASSLAGVSNEQFF.

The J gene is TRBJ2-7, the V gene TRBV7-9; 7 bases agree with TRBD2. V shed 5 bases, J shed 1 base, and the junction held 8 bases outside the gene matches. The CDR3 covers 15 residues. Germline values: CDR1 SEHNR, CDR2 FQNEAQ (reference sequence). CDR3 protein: CASSPSGRVSYEQYF. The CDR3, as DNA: TGTGCCAGCAGCCCCTCAGGGAGGGTTTCCTACGAGCAGTACTTC.

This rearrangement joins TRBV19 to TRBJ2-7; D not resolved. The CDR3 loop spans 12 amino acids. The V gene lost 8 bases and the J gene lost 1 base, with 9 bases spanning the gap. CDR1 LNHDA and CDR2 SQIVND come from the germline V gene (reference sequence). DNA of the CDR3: TGTGCCAGTCGACCGCCTTCCTACGAGCAGTACTTC. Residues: CASRPPSYEQYF.

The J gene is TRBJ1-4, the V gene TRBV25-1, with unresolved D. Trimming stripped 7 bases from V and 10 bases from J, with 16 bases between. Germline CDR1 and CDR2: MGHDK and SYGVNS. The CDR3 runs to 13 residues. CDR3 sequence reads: CASTRSGRGKLFF. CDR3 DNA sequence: TGTGCCAGCACCCGATCTGGGAGAGGAAAACTGTTTTTT. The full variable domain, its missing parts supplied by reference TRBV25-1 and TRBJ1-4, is EADIYQTPRYLVIGTGKKITLECSQTMGHDKMYWYQQDPGMELHLIHYSYGVNSTEKGDLSSESTVSRIRTEHFPLTLESARPSHTSQYLCASTRSGRGKLFFGSGTQLSVL.

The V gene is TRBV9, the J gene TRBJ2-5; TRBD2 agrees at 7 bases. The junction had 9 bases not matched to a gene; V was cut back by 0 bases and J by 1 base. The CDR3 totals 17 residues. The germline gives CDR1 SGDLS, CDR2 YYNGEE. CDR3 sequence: CASSVGGGTLVQETQYF. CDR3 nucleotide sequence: TGTGCCAGCAGCGTAGGGGGGGGGACTTTAGTCCAAGAGACCCAGTACTTC.

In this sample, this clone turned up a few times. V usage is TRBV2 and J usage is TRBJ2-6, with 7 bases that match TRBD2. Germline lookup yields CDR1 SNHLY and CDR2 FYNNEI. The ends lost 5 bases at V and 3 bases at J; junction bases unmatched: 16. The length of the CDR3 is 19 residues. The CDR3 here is CASSWASGGDFFGANVLTF. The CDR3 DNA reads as TGTGCCAGCAGTTGGGCTAGCGGAGGGGACTTCTTTGGGGCCAACGTCCTGACTTTC.

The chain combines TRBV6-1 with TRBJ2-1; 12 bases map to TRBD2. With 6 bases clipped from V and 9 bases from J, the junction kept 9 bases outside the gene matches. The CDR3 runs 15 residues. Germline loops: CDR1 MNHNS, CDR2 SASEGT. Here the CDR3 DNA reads TGTGCCAGCAGGGAGACTAGCGGGAGTCCGGGTGAGCAGTTCTTC. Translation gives CASRETSGSPGEQFF.

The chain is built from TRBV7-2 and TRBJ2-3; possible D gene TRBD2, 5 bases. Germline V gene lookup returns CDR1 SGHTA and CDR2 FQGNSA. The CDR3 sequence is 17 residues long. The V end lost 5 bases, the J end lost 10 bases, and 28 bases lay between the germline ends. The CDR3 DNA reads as TGTGCCAGCAGCCCATGGCCTCGGGCTAGCAGGAAGATCGCGCAGTATTTT. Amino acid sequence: CASSPWPRASRKIAQYF.

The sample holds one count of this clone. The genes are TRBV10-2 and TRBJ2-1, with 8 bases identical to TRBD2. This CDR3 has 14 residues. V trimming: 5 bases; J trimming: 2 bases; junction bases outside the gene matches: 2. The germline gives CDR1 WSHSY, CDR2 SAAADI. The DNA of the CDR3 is TGCGCCAGCAGTTTAGCGGGAACCTACAATGAGCAGTTCTTC. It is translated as CASSLAGTYNEQFF.

The CDR3 DNA sequence: TGTGCCAGCAGTTATGGCCAGCACCTGAACACTGAAGCTTTCTTT. The encoded protein is CASSYGQHLNTEAFF. This chain links TRBV6-5 with TRBJ1-1; D unclear. The CDR3 has 15 residues. Germline CDR1 is MNHEY and CDR2 is SVGAGI. V dropped 3 bases and J dropped 0 bases, with 11 bases sitting between them.

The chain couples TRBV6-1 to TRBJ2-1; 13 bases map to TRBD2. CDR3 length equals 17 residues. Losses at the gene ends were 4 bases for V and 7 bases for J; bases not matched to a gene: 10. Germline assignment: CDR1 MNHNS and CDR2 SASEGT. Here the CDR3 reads CASSVFPGTSGTNEQFF. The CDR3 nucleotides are TGTGCCAGCAGTGTCTTCCCCGGGACTAGCGGGACAAATGAGCAGTTCTTC.

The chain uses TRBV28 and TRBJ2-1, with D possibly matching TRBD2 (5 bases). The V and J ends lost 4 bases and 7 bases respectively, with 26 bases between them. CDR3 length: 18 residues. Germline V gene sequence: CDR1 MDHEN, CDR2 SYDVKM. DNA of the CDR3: TGTGCCAGCAGTTCTGAAGGGCGGCTAGCCTTTCGGTGGAATGAGCAGTTCTTC. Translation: CASSSEGRLAFRWNEQFF.

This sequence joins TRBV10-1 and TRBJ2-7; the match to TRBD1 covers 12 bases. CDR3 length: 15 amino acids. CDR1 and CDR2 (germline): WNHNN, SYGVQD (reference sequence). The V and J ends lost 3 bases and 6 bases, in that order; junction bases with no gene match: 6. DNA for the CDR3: TGCGCCAGCAGTGACGGCGGGACAGGGGGCCGCGAGCAGTACTTC. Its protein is CASSDGGTGGREQYF.

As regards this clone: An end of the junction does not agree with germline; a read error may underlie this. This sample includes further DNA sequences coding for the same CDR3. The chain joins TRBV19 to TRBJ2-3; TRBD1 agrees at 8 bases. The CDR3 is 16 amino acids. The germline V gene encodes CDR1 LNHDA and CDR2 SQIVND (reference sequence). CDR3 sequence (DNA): TGTGCCAGCAGTATCCGGACAGGGCTGGGGGGAGATACGCAGTATTTT. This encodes CASSIRTGLGGDTQYF.

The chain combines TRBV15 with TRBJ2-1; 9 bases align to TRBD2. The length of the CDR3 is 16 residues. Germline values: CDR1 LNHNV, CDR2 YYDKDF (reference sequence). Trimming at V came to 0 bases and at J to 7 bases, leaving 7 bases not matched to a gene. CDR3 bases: TGTGCCACCAGCAGAGATTTAGCGGGAGTGGGTAATGAGCAGTTCTTC. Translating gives CATSRDLAGVGNEQFF.

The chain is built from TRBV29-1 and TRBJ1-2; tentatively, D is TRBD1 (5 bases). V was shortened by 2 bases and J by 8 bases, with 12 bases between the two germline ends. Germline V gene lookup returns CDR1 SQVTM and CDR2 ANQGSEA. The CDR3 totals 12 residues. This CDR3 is CSVERSRVGYTF. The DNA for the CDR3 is TGCAGCGTTGAACGTTCCAGGGTCGGCTACACCTTC.

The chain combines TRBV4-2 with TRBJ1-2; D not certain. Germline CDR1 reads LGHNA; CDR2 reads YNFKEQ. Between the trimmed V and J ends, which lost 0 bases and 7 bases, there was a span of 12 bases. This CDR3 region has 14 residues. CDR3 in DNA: TGTGCCAGCAGCCAAGAGTCGACTTTCGGTGGCTACACCTTC. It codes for CASSQESTFGGYTF.

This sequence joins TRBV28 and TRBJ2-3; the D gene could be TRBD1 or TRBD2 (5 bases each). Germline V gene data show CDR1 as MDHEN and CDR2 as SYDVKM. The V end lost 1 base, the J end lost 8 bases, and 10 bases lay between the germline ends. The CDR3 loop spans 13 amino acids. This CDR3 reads CASSLSRDLTQYF. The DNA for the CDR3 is TGTGCCAGCAGTTTATCTCGGGACCTTACGCAGTATTTT.

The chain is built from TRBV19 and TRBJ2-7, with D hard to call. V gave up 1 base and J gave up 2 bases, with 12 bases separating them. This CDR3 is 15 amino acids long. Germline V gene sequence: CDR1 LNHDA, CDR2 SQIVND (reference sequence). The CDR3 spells CASSIGSFGTYEQYF. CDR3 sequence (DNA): TGTGCCAGTAGTATAGGGTCATTTGGAACCTACGAGCAGTACTTC.

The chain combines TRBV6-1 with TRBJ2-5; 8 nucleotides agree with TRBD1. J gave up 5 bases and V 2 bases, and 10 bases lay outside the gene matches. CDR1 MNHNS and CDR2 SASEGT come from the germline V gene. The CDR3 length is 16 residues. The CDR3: CASSEPGQGTRETQYF. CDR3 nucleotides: TGTGCCAGCAGTGAACCTGGACAGGGTACACGGGAGACCCAGTACTTC.